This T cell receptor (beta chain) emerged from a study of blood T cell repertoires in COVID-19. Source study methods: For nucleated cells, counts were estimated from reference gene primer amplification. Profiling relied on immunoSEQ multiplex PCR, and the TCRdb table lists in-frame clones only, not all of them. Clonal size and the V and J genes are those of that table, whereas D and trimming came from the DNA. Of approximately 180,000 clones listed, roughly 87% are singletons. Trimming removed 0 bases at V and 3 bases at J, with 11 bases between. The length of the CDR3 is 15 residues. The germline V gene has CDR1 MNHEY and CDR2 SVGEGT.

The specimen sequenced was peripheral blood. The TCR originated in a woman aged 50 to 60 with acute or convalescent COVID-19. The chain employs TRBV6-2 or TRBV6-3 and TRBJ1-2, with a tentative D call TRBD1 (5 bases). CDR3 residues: CASSYSLQGYYGYTF. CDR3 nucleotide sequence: TGTGCCAGCAGTTACTCTCTCCAGGGCTACTATGGCTACACCTTC.